This T cell receptor (beta chain) was captured by sequencing in a study of regulatory T cells in long-lasting Graves disease. The V end lost 6 bases, the J end lost 4 bases, and 19 bases lay between the germline ends. This CDR3 has 16 residues. Germline V gene data show CDR1 as MNHEY and CDR2 as SMNVEV (reference sequence). This clonotype was picked up many times. As yet, its antigen is unknown. Study-level results: Persistent disease was associated with favored TRBV28 usage and with favored use of TRBJ1-2 and TRBJ2-5.

Arm-PCR with iRepertoire HTBI primers amplified the CDR3 regions for these TCR beta libraries. TCRdb reprocessed the multiplex PCR reads via MiXCR and lists one record per CDR3 protein. Altogether about 540,000 distinct CDR3 sequences are present, about 14% being singletons, with the ten largest covering roughly 10%. The time point is: newly diagnosed GD, antithyroid drugs for less than 3 months. TCR sequences were obtained from RNA taken from PBMCs. Guidelines of the American Thyroid Association were used to diagnose Graves' disease. The same data also went into a second study, on T cells in Graves' hyperthyroidism and ophthalmopathy. This second report adds: Patients between 18 and 65 years old had hyperthyroidism, newly diagnosed and lasting under 2 months. An initial round of RT-PCR targeting the TCR CDR3 relied on the HTBI primer set.

Sequences were derived from peripheral blood mononuclear cells (PBMCs), sampled at new diagnosis, from a patient treated with antithyroid drugs. The clonotype comes from a man aged 25 to 45 with Graves disease. J is TRBJ2-1 and V is TRBV27, with D perhaps TRBD1 or TRBD2 (5 bases each). DNA of the CDR3: TGTGCCAGCAGCACATCTTTACGGGGCCCTTACAATGAGCAGTTCTTC. Translation: CASSTSLRGPYNEQFF.